This T cell receptor beta chain was recorded in a study of cytomegalovirus exposure and HLA in healthy donors. This PCR relied on a set of 60 Vbeta primers and 13 Jbeta primers. TCRdb's table, derived via immunoSEQ multiplex PCR, lists solely in-frame clones and lacks some. This table holds some 200,000 clones, about 70% found once. Sample: PBMCs. The sequence was obtained from a woman aged 25-40 years in good health and CMV-seronegative.

The DNA of the CDR3 is TGTGCCTGGAGCGGAGGCTCTGGGGCCAACGTCCTGACTTTC. As protein: CAWSGGSGANVLTF. The chain combines TRBV30 with TRBJ2-6, with D perhaps TRBD2 (5 bases). This CDR3 is built from 14 residues. V was shortened by 3 bases and J by 0 bases, with 6 bases between the two germline ends. Germline V lookup: CDR1 GTSNPN, CDR2 SVGIG (reference sequence). Full variable domain (missing parts from reference TRBV30 and TRBJ2-6): SQTIHQWPATLVQPVGSPLSLECTVEGTSNPNLYWYRQAAGRGLQLLFYSVGIGQISSEVPQNLSASRPQDRQFILSSKKLLLSDSGFYLCAWSGGSGANVLTFGAGSRLTVL.